The clone carrying this TCR beta chain was detected many times. The antigen is undetermined. Imaging by CT and PET/CT found every patient node-negative, and no patient had prior chemotherapy, radiotherapy or other malignancies. These data are taken from a study of prognosis after radiotherapy for stage I lung cancer. Study details: Patients with tumors diagnosed as squamous cell carcinoma numbered six to eight, and those with adenocarcinoma twelve.

Genomic DNA provided the template from which TCR beta CDR3 was amplified by two-round multiplex PCR. Round-one PCR had primers specific to each TRBV and TRBJ gene. TCRdb itself ran the multiplex PCR reads through MiXCR, one entry per CDR3 protein. This sample yields some 56,000 distinct CDR3 sequences, of which about 25% are seen a single time; under 10% belongs to the top ten. Overall study findings and caveats: Differential TRBV and TRBJ gene usage was reported between patients with metastases and patients without them. The study found lower Shannon entropy after stereotactic body radiation therapy in patients who developed distant metastases.

This sequence was found in a donor aged 50 or older with non-small cell lung cancer. The sequencing used PBMCs, collected before or after stereotactic body radiation therapy (not recorded which).

The CDR3 DNA is TGTGCCAGCAGCTCTGTTTTGAACACCGGGGAGCTGTTTTTT. Protein product: CASSSVLNTGELFF. The chain couples TRBV7-3 to TRBJ2-2; no definite D call. CDR3 length: 14 amino acids. Germline loops: CDR1 SGHTA, CDR2 FQGTGA. Trimming stripped 4 bases from V and 1 base from J, with 7 bases between.